The 10 T cell receptor beta chains given below trace back to one sample, sequenced in a study of shared clonotypes between healthy human individuals. The table came from immunoSEQ multiplex PCR; TCRdb's copy has only in-frame clones and leaves some out. The sample has around 2,000,000 clones, less than 95% seen once. Only CD45RO-negative cells positively selected for CCR7 counted as naive CD8 cells, so terminally differentiated effector memory CD45RA+ cells were excluded. The specimen was naive CD8+ T cells sorted from blood. These receptor sequences come from a man aged 18 to 30 in good health.

The chain uses TRBV5-6 and TRBJ2-6; 9 nucleotides align to TRBD1. This CDR3 comprises 16 residues. V gave up 8 bases and J gave up 2 bases; unmatched junction bases: 8. Germline-derived CDR1 and CDR2 are SGHDT and YYEEEE. CDR3 nucleotide sequence: TGTGCCAGTTTACAGGGGGCGCTAGCTGGGGCCAACGTCCTGACTTTC. Its translation is CASLQGALAGANVLTF.

This clone came up once. The chain links TRBV10-3 to TRBJ2-1; D remains unclear. The germline V gene has CDR1 ENHRY and CDR2 SYGVKD. Deletions cut 6 bases from V and 9 bases from J, with 15 bases between. The CDR3 totals 13 residues. The CDR3 DNA reads as TGTGCCATCAGCCGTCAGGTTAAAGCTGAGCAGTTCTTC. It yields the protein CAISRQVKAEQFF.

The gene calls are TRBV4-3 and TRBJ1-5, with unresolved D. The V end was cut by 1 base, the J end by 0 bases, with 7 bases between. From germline, CDR1 is LGHNA and CDR2 YSLEER. CDR3 length: 15 residues. DNA for the CDR3: TGCGCCAGCAGCCAAGGGTGGGGTAGCAATCAGCCCCAGCATTTT. It codes for CASSQGWGSNQPQHF.

This clone was counted a single time. The chain is built from TRBV14 and TRBJ1-2, with D tentatively TRBD1 (6 bases). CDR3 length equals 15 residues. The V gene's germline CDR1 is SGHDN and CDR2 FVKESK. Trimming stripped 1 base from V and 8 bases from J, with 17 bases between. The DNA of the CDR3 is TGTGCCAGCAGCCAAGGAGAACAGGGAGGCAGCGGCTACACCTTC. Its translation: CASSQGEQGGSGYTF. Using reference TRBV14 and TRBJ1-2 for the parts outside the CDR3, the full variable domain is EAGVTQFPSHSVIEKGQTVTLRCDPISGHDNLYWYRRVMGKEIKFLLHFVKESKQDESGMPNNRFLAERTGGTYSTLKVQPAELEDSGVYFCASSQGEQGGSGYTFGSGTRLTVV.

The V gene is TRBV6-1, the J gene TRBJ2-3; D is uncertain. The CDR3 runs to 13 residues. CDR1 is MNHNS, CDR2 SASEGT, per germline. V shed 6 bases and J shed 0 bases, with 7 bases lying between them. CDR3 sequence: CASSLTSTDTQYF. The CDR3 nucleotides read TGTGCCAGCAGCCTTACGAGCACAGATACGCAGTATTTT.

The CDR3: CASSYLGSGNEQFF. The DNA of the CDR3 is TGTGCCAGCAGTTACCTCGGGAGTGGCAATGAGCAGTTCTTC. The chain carries TRBV6-5 and TRBJ2-1; tentative D call: TRBD2 (6 bases). The CDR3 length is 14 residues. Trimming cost V 2 bases and J 6 bases, with 11 bases left between them. CDR1 is MNHEY, CDR2 SVGAGI, per germline.

On this clone itself: This CDR3 is also generated by other DNA sequences in the sample. The J gene is TRBJ2-7, the V gene TRBV27; D unclear. Germline V lookup: CDR1 MNHEY, CDR2 SMNVEV (reference sequence). V was clipped by 3 bases and J by 0 bases, with 6 bases between them. The CDR3 is 13 residues long. CDR3 DNA: TGTGCCAGCAGTTTGGGCACCTCCTACGAGCAGTACTTC. This encodes CASSLGTSYEQYF.

This clone showed up just once. The gene calls are TRBV7-2 and TRBJ2-4, with D maybe TRBD1 (6 bases). Germline assignment: CDR1 SGHTA and CDR2 FQGNSA. Between the trimmed V and J ends, which lost 3 bases and 5 bases, there was a span of 11 bases. The CDR3 is 14 amino acids. The CDR3: CASSFTGFQNIQYF. CDR3 DNA: TGTGCCAGCAGCTTTACAGGGTTTCAAAACATTCAGTACTTC.

The chain employs TRBV4-1 and TRBJ2-7, with D unresolved. The CDR3 loop spans 13 amino acids. CDR1 and CDR2 from the germline V gene are MGHRA and YSYEKL. Trimming removed 1 base from V and 5 bases from J, with 9 bases in between. CDR3 amino acids: CASSQALFDEQYF. Here the CDR3 DNA reads TGCGCCAGCAGCCAAGCCCTCTTCGACGAGCAGTACTTC.

The chain is built from TRBV7-9 and TRBJ2-2; D remains unclear. Trimming pared 8 bases from V and 1 base from J, leaving 8 bases between. This CDR3 has 13 amino acids. The germline CDR1 and CDR2 sequences are SEHNR and FQNEAQ (reference sequence). The CDR3 DNA reads TGTGCCAGCTTAATAGGGAACACCGGGGAGCTGTTTTTT. Amino acid sequence: CASLIGNTGELFF. The full variable domain, completed using reference TRBV7-9 and TRBJ2-2, is DTGVSQNPRHKITKRGQNVTFRCDPISEHNRLYWYRQTLGQGPEFLTYFQNEAQLEKSRLLSDRFSAERPKGSFSTLEIQRTEQGDSAMYLCASLIGNTGELFFGEGSRLTVL.